The following is a T cell receptor beta chain sequence with its context. Its target is not known. This entry comes from a study of Graves' ophthalmopathy and Graves' hyperthyroidism. Whole-study context: Peripheral blood was collected at initial diagnosis, before any treatment.

Amplifying from RNA transcripts, the study obtained TCR beta CDR3 regions. A first-round RT-PCR used HTBI primers, followed by a second-round multiplex PCR. TCRdb analysed the multiplex PCR reads with MiXCR anew, one entry per CDR3 protein. In the table there are 200,000 to 250,000 distinct CDR3 sequences, roughly 21% of which are singletons. Looked up from germline, CDR1 is MNHEY and CDR2 is SMNVEV (reference sequence). With V trimmed by 5 bases and J by 6 bases, 7 bases remained unmatched. This CDR3 contains 14 residues. Findings and limits, study-wide: Sensitivity of around 64% and specificity of 72.22% were achieved by the model that predicted ophthalmopathy progression.

The receptor was isolated from a woman aged 50 to 60 with Graves' ophthalmopathy. This chain links TRBV27 with TRBJ2-7; TRBD1 matches 10 bases. Material: peripheral blood. CDR3 loop: CASSARQGAGEQYF. CDR3 sequence (DNA): TGTGCCAGCAGTGCGCGACAGGGGGCAGGCGAGCAGTACTTC.